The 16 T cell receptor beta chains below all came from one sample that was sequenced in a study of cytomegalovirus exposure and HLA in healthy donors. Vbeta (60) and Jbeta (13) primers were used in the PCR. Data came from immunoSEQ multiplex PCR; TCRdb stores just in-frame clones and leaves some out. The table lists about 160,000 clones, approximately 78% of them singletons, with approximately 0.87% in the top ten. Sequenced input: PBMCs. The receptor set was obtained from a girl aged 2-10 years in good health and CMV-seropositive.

The CDR3 spells CASSLGGSMNEQFF. CDR3 nucleotide sequence: TGTGCCAGCAGTCTCGGGGGTTCCATGAATGAGCAGTTCTTC. The chain uses TRBV7-6 and TRBJ2-1; D possibly corresponds to TRBD2 (6 bases). The CDR3 runs to 14 residues. With 6 bases removed from V and 7 bases from J, the gap between germline ends came to 16 bases. Germline lookup yields CDR1 SGHVS and CDR2 FNYEAQ.

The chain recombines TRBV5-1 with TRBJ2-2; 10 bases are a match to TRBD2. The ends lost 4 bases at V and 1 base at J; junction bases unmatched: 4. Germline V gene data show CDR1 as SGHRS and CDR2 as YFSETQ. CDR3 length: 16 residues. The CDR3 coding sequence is TGCGCCAGCAGCCGAGGACTAGCGGAGAACACCGGGGAGCTGTTTTTT. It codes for CASSRGLAENTGELFF.

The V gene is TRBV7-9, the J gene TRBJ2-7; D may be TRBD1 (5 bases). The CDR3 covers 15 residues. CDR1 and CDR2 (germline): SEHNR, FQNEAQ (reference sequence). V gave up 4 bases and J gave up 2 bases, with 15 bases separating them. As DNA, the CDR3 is TGTGCCAGCAGCTCACAGGCATACCGTGCCTACGAGCAGTACTTC. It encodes CASSSQAYRAYEQYF.

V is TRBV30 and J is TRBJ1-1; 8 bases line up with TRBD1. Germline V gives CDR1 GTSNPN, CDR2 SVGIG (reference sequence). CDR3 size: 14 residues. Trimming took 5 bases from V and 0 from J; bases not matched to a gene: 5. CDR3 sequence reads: CAWGQGIMNTEAFF. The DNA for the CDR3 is TGTGCCTGGGGACAGGGAATTATGAACACTGAAGCTTTCTTT.

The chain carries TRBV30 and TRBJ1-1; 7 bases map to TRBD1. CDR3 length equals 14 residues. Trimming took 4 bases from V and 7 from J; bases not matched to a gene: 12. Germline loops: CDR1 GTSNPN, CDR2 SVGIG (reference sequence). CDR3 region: CAWTGGRGRNEAFF. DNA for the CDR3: TGTGCCTGGACCGGGGGAAGGGGGCGGAATGAAGCTTTCTTT. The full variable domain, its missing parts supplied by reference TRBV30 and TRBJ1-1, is SQTIHQWPATLVQPVGSPLSLECTVEGTSNPNLYWYRQAAGRGLQLLFYSVGIGQISSEVPQNLSASRPQDRQFILSSKKLLLSDSGFYLCAWTGGRGRNEAFFGQGTRLTVV.

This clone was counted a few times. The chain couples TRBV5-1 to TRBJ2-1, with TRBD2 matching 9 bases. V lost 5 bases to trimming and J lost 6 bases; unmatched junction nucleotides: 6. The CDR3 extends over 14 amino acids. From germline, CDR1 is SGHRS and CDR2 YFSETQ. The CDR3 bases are TGCGCCAGCAGGGAGCGGGAGGTTGTCAATGAGCAGTTCTTC. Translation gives CASREREVVNEQFF.

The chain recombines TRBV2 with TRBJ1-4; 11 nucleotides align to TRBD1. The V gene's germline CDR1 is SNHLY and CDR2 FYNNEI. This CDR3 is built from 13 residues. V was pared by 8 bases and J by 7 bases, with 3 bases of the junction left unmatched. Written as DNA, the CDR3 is TGTGCCAGCGGGGGACAGGGGGTTGAAAAACTGTTTTTT. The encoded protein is CASGGQGVEKLFF.

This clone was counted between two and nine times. The CDR3 sequence: CASSVSLRDEQFF. In DNA, the CDR3 is TGTGCCAGCAGTGTTAGTCTCAGGGATGAGCAGTTCTTC. The rearrangement uses TRBV6-4 and TRBJ2-1; D possibly corresponds to TRBD1 (5 bases). The CDR3 runs 13 residues. CDR1 and CDR2 (germline): MRHNA, SNTAGT. Trimming took 4 bases from V and 8 from J, leaving 12 bases between them.

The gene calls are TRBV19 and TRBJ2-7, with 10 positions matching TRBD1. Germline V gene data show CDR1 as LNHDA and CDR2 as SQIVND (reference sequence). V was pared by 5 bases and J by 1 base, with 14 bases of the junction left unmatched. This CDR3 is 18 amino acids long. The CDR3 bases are TGTGCCAGTAGTGACAGGGGGCCTAGGGACCCGAGGTCCTACGAGCAGTACTTC. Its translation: CASSDRGPRDPRSYEQYF. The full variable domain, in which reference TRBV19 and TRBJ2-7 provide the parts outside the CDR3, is DGGITQSPKYLFRKEGQNVTLSCEQNLNHDAMYWYRQDPGQGLRLIYYSQIVNDFQKGDIAEGYSVSREKKESFPLTVTSAQKNPTAFYLCASSDRGPRDPRSYEQYFGPGTRLTVT.

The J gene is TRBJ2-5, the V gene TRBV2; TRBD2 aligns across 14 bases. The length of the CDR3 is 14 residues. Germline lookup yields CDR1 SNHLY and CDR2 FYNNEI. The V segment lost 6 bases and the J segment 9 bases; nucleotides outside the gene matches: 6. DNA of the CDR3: TGTGCCAGCAGCACGACTAGCGGGAGGGCCCCCCAGTACTTC. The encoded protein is CASSTTSGRAPQYF.

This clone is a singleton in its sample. This CDR3 is CASSLPGDYTEAFF. As DNA, the CDR3 is TGTGCCAGCAGCCTGCCGGGGGATTACACTGAAGCTTTCTTT. This chain uses TRBV5-6 with TRBJ1-1; the D gene is possibly TRBD1 (5 bases). Between the trimmed V and J ends, which lost 4 bases and 3 bases, there was a span of 13 bases. Germline V gene data show CDR1 as SGHDT and CDR2 as YYEEEE. CDR3 size: 14 residues.

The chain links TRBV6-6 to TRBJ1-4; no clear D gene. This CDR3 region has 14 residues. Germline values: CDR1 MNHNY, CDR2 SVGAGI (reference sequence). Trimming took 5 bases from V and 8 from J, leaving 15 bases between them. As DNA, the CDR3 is TGTGCCAGCAGTCCCAGGAATGATGGCGAAAAACTGTTTTTT. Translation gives CASSPRNDGEKLFF.

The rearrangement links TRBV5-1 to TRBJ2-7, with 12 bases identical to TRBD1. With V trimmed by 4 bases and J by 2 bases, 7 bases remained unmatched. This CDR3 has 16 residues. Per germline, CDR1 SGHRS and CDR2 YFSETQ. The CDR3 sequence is CASSRLGQGAPYEQYF. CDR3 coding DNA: TGCGCCAGCAGCCGCCTGGGACAGGGGGCTCCCTACGAGCAGTACTTC.

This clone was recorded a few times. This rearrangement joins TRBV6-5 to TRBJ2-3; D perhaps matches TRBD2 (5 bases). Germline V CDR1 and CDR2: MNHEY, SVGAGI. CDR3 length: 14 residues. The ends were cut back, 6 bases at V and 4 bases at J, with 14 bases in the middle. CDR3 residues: CASRLTGFADTQYF. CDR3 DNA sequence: TGTGCCAGCAGACTTACGGGGTTCGCAGATACGCAGTATTTT.

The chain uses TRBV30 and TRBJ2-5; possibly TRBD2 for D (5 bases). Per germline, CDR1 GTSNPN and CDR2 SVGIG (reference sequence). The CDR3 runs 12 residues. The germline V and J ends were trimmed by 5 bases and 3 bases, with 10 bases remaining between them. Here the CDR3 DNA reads TGTGCCTGGGCGGCCGGGGAAGAGACCCAGTACTTC. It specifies CAWAAGEETQYF.

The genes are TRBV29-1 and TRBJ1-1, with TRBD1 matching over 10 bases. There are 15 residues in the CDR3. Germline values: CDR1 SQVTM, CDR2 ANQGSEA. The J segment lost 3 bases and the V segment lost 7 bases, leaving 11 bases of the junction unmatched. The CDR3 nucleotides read TGCAGCGCAGCCGGGACAGGGGTGGGGGACACTGAAGCTTTCTTT. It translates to CSAAGTGVGDTEAFF.